This T cell receptor (beta chain) appears in the sequencing data of a study of control samples from healthy donors and cancer patients. Germline V gene sequence: CDR1 MNHEY, CDR2 SVGAGI. V lost 8 bases and J lost 4, with 11 bases in between. CDR3 length equals 12 residues. Sequencing was performed with immunoSEQ multiplex PCR; in TCRdb, only in-frame clones are kept and a portion is missing. This table has around 130,000 clones, 85% to 95% appearing once. Sequencing was done on a sample of PBMCs. The J gene is TRBJ1-2, the V gene TRBV6-5, with D uncertain. The source is a man over 45 with head and neck cancer. CDR3 amino acids: CASENYLYGYTF. DNA of the CDR3: TGTGCCAGCGAAAATTACCTCTATGGCTACACCTTC.